The 2 T cell receptor beta chains in this list originate from one sample, sequenced in a study of T cell responses to AZD1222 COVID-19 vaccine. TCRdb's table, derived via immunoSEQ multiplex PCR, lists solely in-frame clones and lacks some. This table holds 180,000 or so clones, more than 80% found once. This material consisted of peripheral blood, taken on day 0 of AZD1222 vaccination. Receptors originate from an adult in good health.

The rearrangement uses TRBV20-1 and TRBJ2-3; D gene ambiguous. There are 10 residues in the CDR3. CDR1 is DFQATT, CDR2 SNEGSKA, per germline (reference sequence). V was trimmed by 0 bases and J by 6 bases, leaving 1 base between them. CDR3 sequence: CSARDDTQYF. DNA for the CDR3: TGCAGTGCTAGAGATGATACGCAGTATTTT.

The chain employs TRBV6-5 and TRBJ2-7; 8 bases are shared with TRBD1. This CDR3 is built from 15 residues. V dropped 7 bases and J dropped 1; count of bases not matched to a gene: 9. The germline V gene encodes CDR1 MNHEY and CDR2 SVGAGI. The CDR3 DNA sequence: TGTGCCAGCATTCCCGGACAGGGTATTTCCTACGAGCAGTACTTC. Residues: CASIPGQGISYEQYF.